What follows are 12 T cell receptor beta chains derived from one specimen sequenced in a study of identical twins. MiXCR was run by TCRdb on the 5' RACE reads, yielding one entry per CDR3 protein. The table has around 280,000 distinct CDR3 sequences, about 8.1% seen once. These data also formed part of another study, on yellow fever vaccine responses in identical twins.

Input material: memory (CD45RO+) T cells sorted from blood. The receptors were sampled from a young woman in good health.

This clonotype was observed many times. J is TRBJ1-4 and V is TRBV12-3 or TRBV12-4; a possible D gene is TRBD1 (5 bases). This CDR3 has 13 amino acids. Between the trimmed V and J ends, which lost 2 bases and 8 bases, there was a span of 9 bases. Here the CDR3 DNA reads TGTGCCAGCAGTTTAAGGGGTAGCGAAAAACTGTTTTTT. Amino acids: CASSLRGSEKLFF.

The chain carries TRBV5-1 and TRBJ2-5; no clear D gene. V dropped 0 bases and J dropped 5 bases, with 11 bases sitting between them. There are 14 residues in the CDR3. Germline loops: CDR1 SGHRS, CDR2 YFSETQ. The CDR3 nucleotides are TGCGCCAGCAGCTTGGAGGGCAGGACGGAGACCCAGTACTTC. Translation: CASSLEGRTETQYF.

This clonotype was observed at least ten times. This sequence joins TRBV3-1 and TRBJ2-1, with 11 bases that match TRBD1. This CDR3 contains 16 residues. The V and J ends lost 5 bases and 4 bases, in that order; junction bases with no gene match: 7. The germline CDR1 and CDR2 sequences are LGHDT and YNNKEL (reference sequence). In DNA, the CDR3 is TGTGCCAGCAGCGCCTCCGGGACAGGGGGATACAATGAGCAGTTCTTC. This encodes CASSASGTGGYNEQFF.

This clonotype came up a few times. This chain links TRBV2 with TRBJ2-2; 13 positions agree with TRBD2. The CDR3 runs to 16 residues. CDR1 is SNHLY, CDR2 FYNNEI, per germline. After removal of 6 bases from V and 5 bases from J, the junction contained 6 bases not matched to a gene. As DNA, the CDR3 is TGTGCCAGCAGCACGGGACTAGCGGGATTAACCGGGGAGCTGTTTTTT. It encodes CASSTGLAGLTGELFF.

The V and J genes are TRBV6-6 and TRBJ2-3; D gene ambiguous. Trimming shortened V by 2 bases and J by 6 bases, and 3 bases separated the two germline ends. The CDR3 is 11 amino acids. CDR1 and CDR2 (germline): MNHNY, SVGAGI (reference sequence). CDR3 residues: CASSYLDTQYF. The CDR3 DNA reads TGTGCCAGCAGTTACCTGGATACGCAGTATTTT.

This clonotype came up many times. The chain couples TRBV15 to TRBJ2-7, with D uncertain. V was pared by 0 bases and J by 0 bases, with 9 bases between. The CDR3 is 15 amino acids. Germline CDR1 LNHNV, CDR2 YYDKDF (reference sequence). The CDR3 DNA reads as TGTGCCACCAGCAGAGATCGCGTTAGCTCCTACGAGCAGTACTTC. Translation gives CATSRDRVSSYEQYF.

This clonotype was seen repeatedly, ten times or more. The chain has TRBV12-3 or TRBV12-4 and TRBJ2-3, with TRBD1 matching over 10 bases. The V and J ends lost 3 bases and 5 bases, in that order; junction bases with no gene match: 2. The CDR3 is 14 residues long. In nucleotides, the CDR3 is TGTGCCAGCAGTTTGACAGGGGGCATAGATACGCAGTATTTT. Translating gives CASSLTGGIDTQYF.

The V call is TRBV11-2, the J call TRBJ2-5, with 10 bases matching TRBD1. Germline CDR1 reads SGHAT; CDR2 reads FQNNGV. The CDR3 is 18 amino acids. Trimming at V came to 0 bases and at J to 5 bases, leaving 12 bases not matched to a gene. The CDR3 DNA sequence: TGTGCCAGCAGCTTAGATCCGGACAGGGGGAATCCCTCGGAGACCCAGTACTTC. It translates to CASSLDPDRGNPSETQYF.

The table lists this clonotype with many counts. The chain joins TRBV11-1 to TRBJ2-1, with 8 bases aligning to TRBD1. V gave up 5 bases and J gave up 8 bases; unmatched junction bases: 5. This CDR3 is built from 13 residues. Germline V gives CDR1 SGHAT, CDR2 FQDESV (reference sequence). The CDR3 DNA follows: TGTGCCAGCAGCCTCCCGGACAGGGATGAGCAGTTCTTC. Amino acids: CASSLPDRDEQFF. Together with reference TRBV11-1 and TRBJ2-1, the CDR3 gives the full variable domain: EAEVAQSPRYKITEKSQAVAFWCDPISGHATLYWYRQILGQGPELLVQFQDESVVDDSQLPKDRFSAERLKGVDSTLKIQPAELGDSAMYLCASSLPDRDEQFFGPGTRLTVL.

The chain carries TRBV29-1 and TRBJ2-7; the D gene could be TRBD1 or TRBD2 (5 bases each). This CDR3 region has 15 residues. Germline CDR1 is SQVTM and CDR2 is ANQGSEA. Trimming took 4 bases from V and 3 from J, leaving 19 bases between them. The CDR3 sequence: CSVAVNPGTIYEQYF. The CDR3 nucleotides read TGCAGCGTTGCTGTTAACCCCGGGACGATCTACGAGCAGTACTTC.

J is TRBJ2-6 and V is TRBV5-6; possibly TRBD2 for D (6 bases). CDR3 length: 16 amino acids. V lost 2 bases and J lost 6, with 15 bases in between. Per the germline V gene, CDR1 is SGHDT and CDR2 is YYEEEE. CDR3 protein: CASSFNPIAVANVLTF. In DNA, the CDR3 is TGTGCCAGCAGCTTCAATCCCATAGCGGTGGCCAACGTCCTGACTTTC.

In this sample, this clonotype turned up a few times. The chain combines TRBV28 with TRBJ1-5; 9 bases agree with TRBD1. The CDR3 has 14 amino acids. J was trimmed by 6 bases and V by 4 bases; bases with no gene match: 4. Germline CDR1 and CDR2: MDHEN and SYDVKM. This CDR3 is CASSYPTGGQPQHF. The CDR3, as DNA: TGTGCCAGCAGTTACCCGACAGGGGGTCAGCCCCAGCATTTT.